This T cell receptor beta chain was found in a study of T cell changes during pregnancy in multiple sclerosis (dated by TCRdb to between 2019 and 2020). As for the study more broadly: The study looked at changes in the T cell repertoire across pregnancy in women with multiple sclerosis.

Comments on this clone: There is no known antigen for this receptor. The input lacks base qualities; no much larger clone sits a single base away.

Based on the germline V gene (reference sequence), the CDR1 and CDR2 sequences are SEHNR and FQNEAQ. V has 4 bases trimmed and J has 8 bases trimmed; junction bases matching no gene number 8. The CDR3 holds 14 amino acids from the cysteine to the phenylalanine. CDR3 DNA is the only sequence kept; it has 42 bases, read in frame from the first base. The library relied on the immunoSEQ multiplex PCR assay. As stored in TCRdb, this immuneACCESS dataset retains in-frame rearrangements with V and J assigned. A fraction of the clones does not appear; measured against another copy, unresolved V genes explain less than half of the discrepancy, and the remainder lacks a known reason. Counted in this sample were approximately 21,000 clones; around 85% of them appeared once. Jointly, the top ten make up 15% to 20% of the sample.

Here the sequenced sample was CD8+ T cells from peripheral blood mononuclear cells, taken after pregnancy. This clonotype was sampled from a female donor in good health, enrolled as a control in a pregnancy study. Recombination linked TRBV7-9 to TRBJ2-1, with 7 bases aligning to TRBD1. The nucleotides are TGTGCCAGCAGCTCCCCCGACAGGGTGGATGAGCAGTTCTTC. Protein translation: CASSSPDRVDEQFF.